This entry is about one T cell receptor (beta chain). Which antigen it targets is not known. Base-call qualities are not available, and no considerably larger clone is one nucleotide away. One collaborating source in Seattle enrolled patients while the patients were actively infected and followed the patients over time throughout the course of disease. Each collaborating institution followed its own protocols to collect whole blood in K2EDTA tubes. Collaborator samples were shipped for TCRbeta analysis as frozen whole blood, isolated PBMCs, or DNA extracted from either sample type. The immunoSEQ Assay, a bias-controlled multiplex PCR, was used to amplify TCRbeta CDR3 regions from genomic DNA. In the authors' own workflow: Within the assay, amplification of reference gene primers was used to estimate how many nucleated cells each sample contained. To quantify the absolute abundance of each unique TCRbeta CDR3 rearrangement, sequence reads were collapsed and filtered. For each sample, productive Simpson clonality was calculated as the square root of Simpson's diversity index over productive rearrangements. TCRdb limited this immuneACCESS table to in-frame rearrangements with V and J called. A share of clones is missing; checked studies link under half to unresolved V genes, and the rest is unexplained. The V and J calls and clone size come from that table; D and trimming were worked out from the DNA. Present in this sample are some 200,000 clones, roughly 94% of which were seen just once. The ten largest clones capture about 0.76% of the sample.

This specimen belongs to a study of blood T cell repertoires in COVID-19 (TCRdb year 2020). The study in broad terms: Collaborator samples came from the United States, Italy and Spain and covered acute and convalescent phases of COVID-19. The material from the prospective study consisted of cDNA or gDNA derived from T cells, B-cell-depleted T cells, or PBMCs. Deeply sampled blood TCRbeta repertoires from subjects exposed to, actively infected with, or recovered from COVID-19 were included in the dataset. The repertoires were released in a freely available public database intended as a resource for research on the immune response to SARS-CoV-2. The samples were drawn from the first 160 participants of the ongoing ImmuneRACE study and from 1,200 or so subjects provided by 6 global collaborators. Nearly every sample came with metadata listing a de-identified subject ID, COVID-19 status, age in years and sex. Where HLA class I and class II types were available, the types were taken from metadata supplied by the sample provider, not from assay-based typing. Overall study outcomes, separate from this receptor: The amount of clinical and demographic metadata varied by source and participant and was provided uncurated.

V is trimmed back by 2 bases and J by 8 bases, and the junction contains 6 bases that no gene match accounts for. The CDR3 numbers 14 residues from cysteine through phenylalanine. Only the CDR3 region is kept as DNA, spanning 42 bases read in frame from base 1. The germline V gene (reference sequence) gives CDR1 as SGHNT and CDR2 as YYREEE. The TCR was taken from a man under 40 with COVID-19, enrolled during active disease. The sequencing input was peripheral blood. The chain uses TRBV5-4 and TRBJ1-4; 7 central nucleotides agree with TRBD1. The DNA sequence reads TGTGCCAGCAGCTTCGACAGGGCTCGCGAAAAACTGTTTTTT. The translation is CASSFDRAREKLFF.